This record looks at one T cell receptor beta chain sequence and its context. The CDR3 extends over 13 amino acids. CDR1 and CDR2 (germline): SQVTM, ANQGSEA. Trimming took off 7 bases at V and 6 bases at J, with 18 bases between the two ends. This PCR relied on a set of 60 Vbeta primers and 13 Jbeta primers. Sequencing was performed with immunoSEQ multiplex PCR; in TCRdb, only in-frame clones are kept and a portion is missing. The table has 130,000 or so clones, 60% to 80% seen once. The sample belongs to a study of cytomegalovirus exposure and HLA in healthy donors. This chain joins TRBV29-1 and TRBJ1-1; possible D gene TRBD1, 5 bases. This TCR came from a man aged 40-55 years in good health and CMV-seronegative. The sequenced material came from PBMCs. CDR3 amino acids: CSATDGGTAEAFF. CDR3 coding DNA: TGCAGCGCCACCGACGGGGGGACCGCTGAAGCTTTCTTT.